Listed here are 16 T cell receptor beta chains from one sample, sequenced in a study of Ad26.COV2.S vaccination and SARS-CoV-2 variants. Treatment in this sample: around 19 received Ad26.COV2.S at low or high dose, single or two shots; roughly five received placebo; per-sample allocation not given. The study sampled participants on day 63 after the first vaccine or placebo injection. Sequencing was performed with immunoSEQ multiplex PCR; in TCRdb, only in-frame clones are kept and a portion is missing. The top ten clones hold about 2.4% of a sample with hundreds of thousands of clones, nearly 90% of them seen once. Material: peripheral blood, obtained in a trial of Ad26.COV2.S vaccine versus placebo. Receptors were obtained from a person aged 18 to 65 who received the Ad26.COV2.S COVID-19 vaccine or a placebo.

CDR3 amino acids: CASKRVGGTDTQYF. CDR3 nucleotide sequence: TGTGCCAGCAAGAGGGTGGGTGGCACAGATACGCAGTATTTT. V is TRBV6-5 and J is TRBJ2-3; TRBD2 might be the D (5 bases). Trimming removed 7 bases from V and 1 base from J, with 12 bases in between. The CDR3 is made up of 14 amino acids. Germline-derived CDR1 and CDR2 are MNHEY and SVGAGI.

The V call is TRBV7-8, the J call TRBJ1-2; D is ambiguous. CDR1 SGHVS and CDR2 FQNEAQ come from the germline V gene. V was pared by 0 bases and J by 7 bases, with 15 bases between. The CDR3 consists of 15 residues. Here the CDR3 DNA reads TGTGCCAGCAGCTTAGCTACAGTTCCCTTGGCTGGCTACACCTTC. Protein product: CASSLATVPLAGYTF. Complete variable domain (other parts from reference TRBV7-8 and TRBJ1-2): GAGVSQSPRYKVAKRGQDVALRCDPISGHVSLFWYQQALGQGPEFLTYFQNEAQLDKSGLPSDRFFAERPEGSVSTLKIQRTQQEDSAVYLCASSLATVPLAGYTFGSGTRLTVV.

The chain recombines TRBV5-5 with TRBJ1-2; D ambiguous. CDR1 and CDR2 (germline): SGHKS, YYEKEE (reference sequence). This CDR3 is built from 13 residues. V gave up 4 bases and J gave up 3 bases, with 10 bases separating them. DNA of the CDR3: TGTGCCAGCAGCGAACCTTTTGACTATGGCTACACCTTC. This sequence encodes CASSEPFDYGYTF.

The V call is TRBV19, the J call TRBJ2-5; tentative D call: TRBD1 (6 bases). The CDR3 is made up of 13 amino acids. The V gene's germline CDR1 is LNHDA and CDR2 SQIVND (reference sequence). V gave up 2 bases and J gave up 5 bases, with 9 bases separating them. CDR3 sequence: CASSIQGWETQYF. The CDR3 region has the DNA TGTGCCAGTAGTATACAGGGGTGGGAGACCCAGTACTTC. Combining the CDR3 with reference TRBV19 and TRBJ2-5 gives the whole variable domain DGGITQSPKYLFRKEGQNVTLSCEQNLNHDAMYWYRQDPGQGLRLIYYSQIVNDFQKGDIAEGYSVSREKKESFPLTVTSAQKNPTAFYLCASSIQGWETQYFGPGTRLLVL.

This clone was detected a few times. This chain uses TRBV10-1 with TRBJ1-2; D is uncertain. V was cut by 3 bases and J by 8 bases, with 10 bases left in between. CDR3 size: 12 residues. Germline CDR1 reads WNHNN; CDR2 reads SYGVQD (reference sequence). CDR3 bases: TGCGCCAGCAGTGATGAAGGGAACGGCTACACCTTC. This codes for CASSDEGNGYTF.

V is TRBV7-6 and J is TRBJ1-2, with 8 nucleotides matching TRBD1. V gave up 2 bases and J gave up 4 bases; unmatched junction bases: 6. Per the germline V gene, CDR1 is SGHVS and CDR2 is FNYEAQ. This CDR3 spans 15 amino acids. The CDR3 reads CASSLSSGGGYGYTF. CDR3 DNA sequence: TGTGCCAGCAGCTTAAGCTCAGGGGGCGGCTATGGCTACACCTTC.

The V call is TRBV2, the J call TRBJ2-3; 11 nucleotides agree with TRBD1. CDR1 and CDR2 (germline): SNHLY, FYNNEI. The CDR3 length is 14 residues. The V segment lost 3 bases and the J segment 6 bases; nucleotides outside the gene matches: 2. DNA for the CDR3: TGTGCCAGCAGTGATCGGGACAGGGGGGATACGCAGTATTTT. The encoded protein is CASSDRDRGDTQYF.

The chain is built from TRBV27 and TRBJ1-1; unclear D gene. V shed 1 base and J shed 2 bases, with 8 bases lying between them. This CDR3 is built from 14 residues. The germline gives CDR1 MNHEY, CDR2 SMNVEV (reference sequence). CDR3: CASSLYSQNTEAFF. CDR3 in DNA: TGTGCCAGCAGTTTATACAGCCAAAACACTGAAGCTTTCTTT.

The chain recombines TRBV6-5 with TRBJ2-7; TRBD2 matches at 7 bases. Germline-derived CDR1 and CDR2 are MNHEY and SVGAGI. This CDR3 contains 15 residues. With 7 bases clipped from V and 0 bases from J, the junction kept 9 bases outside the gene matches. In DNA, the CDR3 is TGTGCCAGCATGAGTTTGGGGGGGGGCTCCTACGAGCAGTACGTC. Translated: CASMSLGGGSYEQYV.

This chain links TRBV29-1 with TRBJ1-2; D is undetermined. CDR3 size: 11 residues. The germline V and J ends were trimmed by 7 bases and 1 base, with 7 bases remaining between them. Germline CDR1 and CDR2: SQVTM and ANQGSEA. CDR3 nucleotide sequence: TGCAGCGCAGGCGGTAACTATGGCTACACCTTC. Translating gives CSAGGNYGYTF.

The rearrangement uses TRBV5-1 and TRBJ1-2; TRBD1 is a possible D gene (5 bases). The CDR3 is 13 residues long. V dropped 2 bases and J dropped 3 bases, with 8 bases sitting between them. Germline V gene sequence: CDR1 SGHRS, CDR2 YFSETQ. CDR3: CASSLMTDYGYTF. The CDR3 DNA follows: TGCGCCAGCAGCTTAATGACAGACTATGGCTACACCTTC.

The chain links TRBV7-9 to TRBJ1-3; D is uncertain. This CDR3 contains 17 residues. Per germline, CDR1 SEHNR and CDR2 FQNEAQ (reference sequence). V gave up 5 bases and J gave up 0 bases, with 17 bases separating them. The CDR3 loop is CASSPTSLGYSGNTIYF. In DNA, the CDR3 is TGTGCCAGCAGCCCCACCTCGCTGGGCTACTCTGGAAACACCATATATTTT.

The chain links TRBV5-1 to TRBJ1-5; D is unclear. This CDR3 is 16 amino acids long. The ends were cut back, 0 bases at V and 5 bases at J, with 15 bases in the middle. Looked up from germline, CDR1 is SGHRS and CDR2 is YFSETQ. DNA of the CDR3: TGCGCCAGCAGCTTGGGCGTTGCGGGATCCGATCAGCCCCAGCATTTT. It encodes CASSLGVAGSDQPQHF.

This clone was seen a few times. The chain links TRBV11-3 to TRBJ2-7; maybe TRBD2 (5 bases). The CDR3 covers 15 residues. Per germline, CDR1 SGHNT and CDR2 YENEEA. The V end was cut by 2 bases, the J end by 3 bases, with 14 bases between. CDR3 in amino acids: CASSLTGITSYEQYV. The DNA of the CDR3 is TGTGCCAGCAGCTTAACCGGGATTACAAGCTACGAGCAGTACGTC.

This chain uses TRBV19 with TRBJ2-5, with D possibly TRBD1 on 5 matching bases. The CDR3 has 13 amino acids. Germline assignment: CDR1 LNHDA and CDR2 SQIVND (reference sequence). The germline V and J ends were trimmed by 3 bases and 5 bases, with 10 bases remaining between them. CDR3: CASSIVGRETQYF. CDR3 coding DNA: TGTGCCAGTAGTATCGTGGGGCGTGAGACCCAGTACTTC.

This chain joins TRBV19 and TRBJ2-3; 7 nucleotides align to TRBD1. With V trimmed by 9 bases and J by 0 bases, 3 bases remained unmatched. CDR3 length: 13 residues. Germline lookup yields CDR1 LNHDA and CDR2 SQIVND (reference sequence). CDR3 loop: CASRQGSTDTQYF. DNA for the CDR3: TGTGCCAGCCGACAGGGAAGCACAGATACGCAGTATTTT.